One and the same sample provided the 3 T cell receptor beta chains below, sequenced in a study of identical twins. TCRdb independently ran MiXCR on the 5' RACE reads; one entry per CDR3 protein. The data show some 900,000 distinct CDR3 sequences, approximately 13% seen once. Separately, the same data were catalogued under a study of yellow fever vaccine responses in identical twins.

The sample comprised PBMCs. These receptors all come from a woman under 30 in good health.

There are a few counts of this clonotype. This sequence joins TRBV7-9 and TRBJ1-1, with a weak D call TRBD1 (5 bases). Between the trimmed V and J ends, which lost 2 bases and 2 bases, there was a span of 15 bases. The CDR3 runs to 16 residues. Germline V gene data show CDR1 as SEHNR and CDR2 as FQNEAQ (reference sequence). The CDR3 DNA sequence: TGTGCCAGCAGCTTAAACTTCCGGGGGGTCAACACTGAAGCTTTCTTT. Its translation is CASSLNFRGVNTEAFF.

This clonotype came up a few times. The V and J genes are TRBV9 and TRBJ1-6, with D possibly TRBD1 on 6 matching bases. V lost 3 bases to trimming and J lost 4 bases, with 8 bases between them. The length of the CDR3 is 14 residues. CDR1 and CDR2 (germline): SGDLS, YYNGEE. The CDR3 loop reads CASSGTEYNSPLHF. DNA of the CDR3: TGTGCCAGCAGCGGGACAGAGTATAATTCACCCCTCCACTTT.

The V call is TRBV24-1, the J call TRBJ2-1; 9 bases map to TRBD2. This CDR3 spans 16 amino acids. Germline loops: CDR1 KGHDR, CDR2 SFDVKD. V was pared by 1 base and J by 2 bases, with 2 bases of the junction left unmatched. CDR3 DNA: TGTGCCACCAGTGATTTTCGCGGGAGGGCCTACAATGAGCAGTTCTTC. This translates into CATSDFRGRAYNEQFF.